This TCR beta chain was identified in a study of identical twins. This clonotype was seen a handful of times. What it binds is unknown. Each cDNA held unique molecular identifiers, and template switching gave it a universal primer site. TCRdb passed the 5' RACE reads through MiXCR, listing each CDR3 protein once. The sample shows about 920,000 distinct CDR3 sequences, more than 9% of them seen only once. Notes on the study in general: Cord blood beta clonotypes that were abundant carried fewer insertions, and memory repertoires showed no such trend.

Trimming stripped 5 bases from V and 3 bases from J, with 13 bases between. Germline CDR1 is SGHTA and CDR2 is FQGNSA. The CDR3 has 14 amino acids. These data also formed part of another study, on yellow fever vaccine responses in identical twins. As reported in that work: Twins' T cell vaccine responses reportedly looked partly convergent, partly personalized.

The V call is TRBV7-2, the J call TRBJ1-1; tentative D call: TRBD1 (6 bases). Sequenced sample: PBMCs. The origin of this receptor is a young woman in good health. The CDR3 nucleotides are TGTGCCAGCAGCGCACAGGGCGGGGACACTGAAGCTTTCTTT. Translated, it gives CASSAQGGDTEAFF.